This T cell receptor (beta chain) derives from a study of control samples from healthy donors and cancer patients. Data came from immunoSEQ multiplex PCR; TCRdb stores just in-frame clones and leaves some out. Among about 150,000 clones listed, almost 90% were seen once. Material: blood. This TCR was recovered from a man in his late teens or twenties in good health.

CDR3 in amino acids: CASSGTGGTNYGYTF. The CDR3 DNA is TGTGCCAGCAGCGGGACAGGGGGGACTAACTATGGCTACACCTTC. V is TRBV27 and J is TRBJ1-2, with 11 bases lining up with TRBD1. V shed 6 bases, J shed 0 bases, and the junction held 3 bases outside the gene matches. The CDR3 has 15 residues. The V gene's germline CDR1 is MNHEY and CDR2 SMNVEV (reference sequence).